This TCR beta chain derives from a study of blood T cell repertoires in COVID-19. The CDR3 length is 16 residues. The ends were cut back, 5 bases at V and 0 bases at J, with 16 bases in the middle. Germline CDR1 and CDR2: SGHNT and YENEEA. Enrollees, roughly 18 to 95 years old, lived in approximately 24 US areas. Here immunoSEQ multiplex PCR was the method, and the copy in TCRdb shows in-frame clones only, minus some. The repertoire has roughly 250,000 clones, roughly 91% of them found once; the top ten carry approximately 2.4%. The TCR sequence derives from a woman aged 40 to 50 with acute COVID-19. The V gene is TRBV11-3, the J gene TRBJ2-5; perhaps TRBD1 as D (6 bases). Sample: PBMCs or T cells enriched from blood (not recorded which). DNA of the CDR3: TGTGCCAGCAGCCCCCCGGGACACTCGTACCAAGAGACCCAGTACTTC. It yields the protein CASSPPGHSYQETQYF.